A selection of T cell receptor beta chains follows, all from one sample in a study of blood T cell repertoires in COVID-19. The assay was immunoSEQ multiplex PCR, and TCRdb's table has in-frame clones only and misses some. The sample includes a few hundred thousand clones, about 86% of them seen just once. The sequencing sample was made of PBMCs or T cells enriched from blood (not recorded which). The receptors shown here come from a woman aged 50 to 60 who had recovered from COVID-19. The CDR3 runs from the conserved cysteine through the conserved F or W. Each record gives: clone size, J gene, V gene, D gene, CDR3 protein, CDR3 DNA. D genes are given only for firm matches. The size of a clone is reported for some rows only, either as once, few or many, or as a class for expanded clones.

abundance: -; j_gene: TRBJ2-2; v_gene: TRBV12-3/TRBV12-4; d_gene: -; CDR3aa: CASSLQGSGELFF; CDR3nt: TGTGCCAGCAGTTTGCAGGGCTCGGGGGAGCTGTTTTTT
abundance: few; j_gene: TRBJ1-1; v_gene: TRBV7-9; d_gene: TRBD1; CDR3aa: CASSPGDRGETEAFF; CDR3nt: TGTGCCAGCAGCCCAGGGGACAGGGGAGAGACTGAAGCTTTCTTT
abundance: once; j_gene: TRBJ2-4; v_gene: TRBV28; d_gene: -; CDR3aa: CASLAVAKNIQYF; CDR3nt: TGTGCCAGCCTCGCGGTAGCCAAAAACATTCAGTACTTC
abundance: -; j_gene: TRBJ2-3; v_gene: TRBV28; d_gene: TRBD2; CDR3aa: CATLAAGGRTDTQYF; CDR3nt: TGTGCCACCCTAGCGGCGGGGGGGCGCACAGATACGCAGTATTTT
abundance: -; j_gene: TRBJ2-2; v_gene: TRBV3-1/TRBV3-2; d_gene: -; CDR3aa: CASRRGGADTGELFF; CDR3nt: TGTGCCAGCCGCCGGGGCGGGGCGGACACCGGGGAGCTGTTTTTT
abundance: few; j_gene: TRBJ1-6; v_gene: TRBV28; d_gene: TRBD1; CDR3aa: CASRIAGQGHVKSPLHF; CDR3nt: TGTGCCAGCAGGATCGCAGGACAGGGCCATGTGAAATCACCCCTCCACTTT
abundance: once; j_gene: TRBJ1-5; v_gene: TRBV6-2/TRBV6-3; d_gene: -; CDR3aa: CASSYSGVAEKAGNQPQHF; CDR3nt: TGTGCCAGCAGTTATTCGGGGGTCGCTGAGAAGGCTGGCAATCAGCCCCAGCATTTT
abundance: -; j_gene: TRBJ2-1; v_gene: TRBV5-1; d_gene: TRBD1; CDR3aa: CASSQGQGSLDEQFF; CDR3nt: TGCGCCAGCAGCCAGGGACAGGGGAGTTTGGATGAGCAGTTCTTC
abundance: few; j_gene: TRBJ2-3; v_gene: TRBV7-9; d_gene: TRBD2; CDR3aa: CASSTTGTSGTDTQYF; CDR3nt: TGTGCCAGCAGCACAACCGGGACTAGCGGCACAGATACGCAGTATTTT
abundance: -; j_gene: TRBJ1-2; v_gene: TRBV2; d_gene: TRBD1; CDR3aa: CASSEDRGYGYTF; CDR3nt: TGTGCCAGCAGTGAAGACAGGGGCTATGGCTACACCTTC
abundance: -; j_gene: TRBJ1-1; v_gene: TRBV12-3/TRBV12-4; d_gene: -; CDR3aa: CASSFRTEAFF; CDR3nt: TGTGCCAGCAGTTTTCGGACTGAAGCTTTCTTT
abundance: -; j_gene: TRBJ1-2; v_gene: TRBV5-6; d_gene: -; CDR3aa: CASSLGRTDYGYTF; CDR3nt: TGTGCCAGCAGCTTGGGTCGGACAGACTATGGCTACACCTTC
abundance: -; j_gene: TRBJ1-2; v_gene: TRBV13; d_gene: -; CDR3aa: CASSPPQGNYGYTF; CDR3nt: TGTGCCAGCAGCCCCCCCCAGGGGAACTATGGCTACACCTTC
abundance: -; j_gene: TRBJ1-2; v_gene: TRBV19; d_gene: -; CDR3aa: CASSIAPRPSGYGYTF; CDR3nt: TGTGCCAGTAGTATAGCCCCTCGACCCTCGGGTTATGGCTACACCTTC
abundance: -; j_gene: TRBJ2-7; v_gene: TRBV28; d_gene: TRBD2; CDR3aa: CASSLRLAGDYEQYF; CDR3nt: TGTGCCAGCAGTCTCCGGTTAGCGGGGGACTACGAGCAGTACTTC
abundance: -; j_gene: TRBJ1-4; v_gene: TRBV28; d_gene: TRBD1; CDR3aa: CASSPGQGGLMGEKLFF; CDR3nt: TGTGCCAGCAGTCCCGGACAGGGGGGTTTGATGGGTGAAAAACTGTTTTTT
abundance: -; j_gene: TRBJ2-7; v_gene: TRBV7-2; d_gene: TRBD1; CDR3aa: CASSPGQGGWVSYEQYF; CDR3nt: TGTGCCAGCAGCCCGGGACAGGGCGGATGGGTCTCCTACGAGCAGTACTTC
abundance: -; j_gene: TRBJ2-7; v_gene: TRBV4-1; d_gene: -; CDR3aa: CASSGLGAIDEQYF; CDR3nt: TGCGCCAGCAGCGGGTTGGGGGCGATCGACGAGCAGTACTTC
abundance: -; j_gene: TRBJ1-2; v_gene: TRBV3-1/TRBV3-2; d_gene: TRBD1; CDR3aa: CASSPGTVGSYGYTF; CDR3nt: TGTGCCAGCAGCCCCGGGACAGTAGGGTCGTATGGCTACACCTTC
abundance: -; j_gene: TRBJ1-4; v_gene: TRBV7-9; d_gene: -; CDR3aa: CAIREGHEKLFF; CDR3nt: TGTGCCATTCGGGAGGGGCACGAAAAACTGTTTTTT
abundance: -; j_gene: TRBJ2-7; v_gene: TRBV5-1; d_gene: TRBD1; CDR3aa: CASGTGGDYEQYF; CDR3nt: TGCGCCAGCGGGACAGGGGGGGACTACGAGCAGTACTTC
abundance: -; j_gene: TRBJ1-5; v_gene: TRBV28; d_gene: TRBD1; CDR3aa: CASSTTGTGAAQPQHF; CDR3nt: TGTGCCAGCAGTACCACCGGGACAGGGGCGGCGCAGCCCCAGCATTTT
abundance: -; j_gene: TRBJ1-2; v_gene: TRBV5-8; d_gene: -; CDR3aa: CASSKRVRTNINYGYTF; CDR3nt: TGTGCCAGCAGCAAACGAGTTAGGACAAATATTAACTATGGCTACACCTTC
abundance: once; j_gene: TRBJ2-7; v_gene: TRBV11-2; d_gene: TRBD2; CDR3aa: CASRRLTSVGNEQYF; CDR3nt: TGTGCCAGCAGACGCCTTACTAGCGTCGGGAACGAGCAGTACTTC
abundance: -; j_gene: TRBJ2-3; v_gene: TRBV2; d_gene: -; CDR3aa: CASRVGARYRDTQYF; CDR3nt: TGTGCCAGCAGGGTGGGGGCGCGGTACCGGGATACGCAGTATTTT
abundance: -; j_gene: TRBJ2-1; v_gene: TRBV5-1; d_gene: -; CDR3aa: CASREAEPTNEQFF; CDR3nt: TGCGCCAGCAGAGAGGCGGAGCCTACGAATGAGCAGTTCTTC
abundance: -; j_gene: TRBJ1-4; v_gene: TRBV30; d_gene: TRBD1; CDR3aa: CAWTRTGVDEKLFF; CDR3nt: TGTGCCTGGACACGGACAGGGGTAGATGAAAAACTGTTTTTT
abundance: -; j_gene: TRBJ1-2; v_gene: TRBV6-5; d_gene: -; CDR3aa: CASISVGYGYTF; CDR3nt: TGTGCCAGCATTTCGGTTGGCTATGGCTACACCTTC
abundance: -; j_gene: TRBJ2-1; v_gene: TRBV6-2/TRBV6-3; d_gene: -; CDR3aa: CASSFESELFYEQFF; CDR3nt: TGTGCCAGCAGTTTCGAGTCTGAGCTTTTTTATGAGCAGTTCTTC